This paragraph covers one T cell receptor beta chain sequence. These data are taken from a study of cytomegalovirus exposure and HLA in healthy donors. The method was immunoSEQ multiplex PCR; TCRdb's version includes in-frame clones alone and lacks a portion of them. Of about 220,000 clones in the sample, about nine tenths are singletons; the top ten hold roughly 1%. Germline CDR1 and CDR2: LNHNV and YYDKDF (reference sequence). V gave up 0 bases and J gave up 2 bases; unmatched junction bases: 4. The CDR3 runs to 16 residues. The roughly 120-subject validation cohort, separate from the 666-subject first cohort, included the donors.

The clonotype originates from a woman aged 18-30 years in good health and CMV-seronegative. Sequencing was performed on PBMCs. The chain uses TRBV15 and TRBJ1-5; TRBD1 matches 7 bases. CDR3 in DNA: TGTGCCACCAGCAGAGATTTAGGGGGCGGCAATCAGCCCCAGCATTTT. It is translated as CATSRDLGGGNQPQHF.